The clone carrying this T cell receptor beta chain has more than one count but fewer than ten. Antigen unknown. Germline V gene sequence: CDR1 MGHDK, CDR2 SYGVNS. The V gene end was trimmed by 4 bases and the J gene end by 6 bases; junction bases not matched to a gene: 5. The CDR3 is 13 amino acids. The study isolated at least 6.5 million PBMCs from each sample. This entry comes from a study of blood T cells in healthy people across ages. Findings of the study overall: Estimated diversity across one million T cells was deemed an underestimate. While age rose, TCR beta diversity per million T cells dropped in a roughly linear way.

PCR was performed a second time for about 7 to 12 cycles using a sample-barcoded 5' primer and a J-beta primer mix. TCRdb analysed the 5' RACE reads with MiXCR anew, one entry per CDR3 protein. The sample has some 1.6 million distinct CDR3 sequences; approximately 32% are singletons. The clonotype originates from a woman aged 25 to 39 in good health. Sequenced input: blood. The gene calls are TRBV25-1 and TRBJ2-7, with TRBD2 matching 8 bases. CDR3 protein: CASSAGGPGEQYF. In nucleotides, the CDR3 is TGTGCCAGCAGTGCGGGGGGGCCAGGCGAGCAGTACTTC.